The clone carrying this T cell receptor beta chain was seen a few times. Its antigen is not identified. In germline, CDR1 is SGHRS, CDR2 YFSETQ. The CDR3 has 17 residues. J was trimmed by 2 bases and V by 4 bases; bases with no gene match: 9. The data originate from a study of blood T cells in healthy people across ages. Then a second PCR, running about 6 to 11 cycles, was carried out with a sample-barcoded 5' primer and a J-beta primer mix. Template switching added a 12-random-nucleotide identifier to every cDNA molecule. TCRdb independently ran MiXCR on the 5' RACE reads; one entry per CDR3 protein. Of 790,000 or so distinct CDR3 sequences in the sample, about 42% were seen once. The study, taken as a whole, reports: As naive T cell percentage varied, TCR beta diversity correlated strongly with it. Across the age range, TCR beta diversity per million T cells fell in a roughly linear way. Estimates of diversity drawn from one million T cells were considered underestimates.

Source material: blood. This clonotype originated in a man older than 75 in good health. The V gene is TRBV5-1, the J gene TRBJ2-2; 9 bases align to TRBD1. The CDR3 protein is CASSNQPGQGNTGELFF. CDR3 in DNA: TGCGCCAGCAGCAATCAACCGGGACAGGGAAACACCGGGGAGCTGTTTTTT.